This TCR beta chain was identified in a study of OX40 agonist ivuxolimab in advanced cancers. Study overall: The study treated patients with ivuxolimab, an agonistic anti-OX40 (CD134) antibody.

Sequenced by immunoSEQ multiplex PCR; TCRdb stores in-frame clones only, minus some. This sample has 20,000 to 25,000 clones, with around three quarters found just once. V lost 3 bases and J lost 5, with 5 bases in between. The germline V gene encodes CDR1 SGHRS and CDR2 YFSETQ. The CDR3 is made up of 11 amino acids. The rearrangement joins TRBV5-1 to TRBJ2-5; D unresolved. The receptor's source is an adult with an advanced solid tumor such as melanoma, head and neck, liver or kidney cancer. The starting material was CD4+ or CD8+ T cells sorted from blood, obtained in a trial of the OX40 agonist ivuxolimab. In DNA form, the CDR3 reads TGCGCCAGCAGCTCTCAGGAGACCCAGTACTTC. Its protein product is CASSSQETQYF.